The entry that follows covers one TCR beta chain sequence. Tregs were sorted as CD4+CD25+CD127-/low cells. The CDR3 is 12 residues long. Germline V gene sequence: CDR1 GTSNPN, CDR2 SVGIG (reference sequence). V was clipped by 4 bases and J by 4 bases, with 11 bases between them. TCRdb re-called the 5' RACE reads through MiXCR, storing one row per CDR3 protein. The sample has 46,000 or so distinct CDR3 sequences, roughly a fifth seen once. Sequencing was done on a sample of Tregs sorted from a lymph node. The clonotype was recovered from a female donor with breast cancer. This chain connects TRBV30 to TRBJ2-7; D possibly corresponds to TRBD1 (6 bases). CDR3 residues: CAWTTGVYEQYF. CDR3 nucleotide sequence: TGTGCCTGGACGACAGGAGTGTACGAGCAGTACTTC.